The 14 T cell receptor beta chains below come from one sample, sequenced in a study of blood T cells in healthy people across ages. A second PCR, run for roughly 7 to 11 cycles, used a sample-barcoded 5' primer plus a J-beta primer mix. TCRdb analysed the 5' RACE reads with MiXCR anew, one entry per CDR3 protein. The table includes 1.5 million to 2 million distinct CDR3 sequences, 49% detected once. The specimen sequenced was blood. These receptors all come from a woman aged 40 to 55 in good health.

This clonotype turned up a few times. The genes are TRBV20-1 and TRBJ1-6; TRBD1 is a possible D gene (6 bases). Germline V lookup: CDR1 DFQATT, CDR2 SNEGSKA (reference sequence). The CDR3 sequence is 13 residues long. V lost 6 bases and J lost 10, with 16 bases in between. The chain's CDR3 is CSARGGGESPLHF. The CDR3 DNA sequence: TGCAGTGCCCGCGGCGGGGGCGAATCACCCCTCCACTTT.

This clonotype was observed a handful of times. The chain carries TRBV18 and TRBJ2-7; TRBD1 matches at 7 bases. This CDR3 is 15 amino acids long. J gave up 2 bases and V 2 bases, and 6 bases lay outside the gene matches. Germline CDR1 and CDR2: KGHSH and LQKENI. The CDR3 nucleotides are TGTGCCAGCTCACCATTGGACAGGCTGACCTACGAGCAGTACTTC. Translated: CASSPLDRLTYEQYF.

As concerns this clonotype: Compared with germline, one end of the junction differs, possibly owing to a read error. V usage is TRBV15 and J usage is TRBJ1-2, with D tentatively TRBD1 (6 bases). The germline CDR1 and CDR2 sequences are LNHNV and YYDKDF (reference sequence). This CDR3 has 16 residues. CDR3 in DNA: TGTGTCACCAGCAGAGGGGGTAGTACTGATCGACGGATCCACACCTTC. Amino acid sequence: CVTSRGGSTDRRIHTF.

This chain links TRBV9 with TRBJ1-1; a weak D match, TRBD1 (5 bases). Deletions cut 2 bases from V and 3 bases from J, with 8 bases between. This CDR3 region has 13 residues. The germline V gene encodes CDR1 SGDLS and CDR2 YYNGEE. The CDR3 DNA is TGTGCCAGCAGCGTTAAAGGGGACACTGAAGCTTTCTTT. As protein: CASSVKGDTEAFF. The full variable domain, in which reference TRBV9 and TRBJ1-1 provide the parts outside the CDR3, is DSGVTQTPKHLITATGQRVTLRCSPRSGDLSVYWYQQSLDQGLQFLIQYYNGEERAKGNILERFSAQQFPDLHSELNLSSLELGDSALYFCASSVKGDTEAFFGQGTRLTVV.

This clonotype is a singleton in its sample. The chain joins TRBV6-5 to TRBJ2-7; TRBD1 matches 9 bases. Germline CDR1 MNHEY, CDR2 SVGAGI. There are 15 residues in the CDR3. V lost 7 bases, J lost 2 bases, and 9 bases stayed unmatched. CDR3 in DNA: TGTGCCAGCACCGCCGGGACAGGGCTTACCTACGAGCAGTACTTC. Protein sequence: CASTAGTGLTYEQYF.

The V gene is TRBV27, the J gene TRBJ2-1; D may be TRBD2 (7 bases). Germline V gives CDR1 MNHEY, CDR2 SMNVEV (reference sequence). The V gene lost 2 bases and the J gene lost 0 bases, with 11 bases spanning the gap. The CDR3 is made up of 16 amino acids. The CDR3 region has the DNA TGTGCCAGCAGTTTAATGGCGGGGGCCTCCTACAATGAGCAGTTCTTC. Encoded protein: CASSLMAGASYNEQFF.

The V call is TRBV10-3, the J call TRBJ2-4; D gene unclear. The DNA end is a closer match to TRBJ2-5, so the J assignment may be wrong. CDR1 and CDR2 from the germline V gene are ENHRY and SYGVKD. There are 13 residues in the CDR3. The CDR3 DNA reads TGTGCCATCAGCCCAGCGCGGCAAGAGACCCAGTACTTC. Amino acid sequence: CAISPARQETQYF.

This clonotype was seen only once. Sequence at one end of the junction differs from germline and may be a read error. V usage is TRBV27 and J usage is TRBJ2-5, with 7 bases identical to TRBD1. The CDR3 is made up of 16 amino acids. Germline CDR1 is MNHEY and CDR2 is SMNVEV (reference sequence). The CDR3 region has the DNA TGTGCCTGCAGTTTTCTTAGACCAACAGGGGCAGGGACCCAGTACTTC. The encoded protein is CACSFLRPTGAGTQYF.

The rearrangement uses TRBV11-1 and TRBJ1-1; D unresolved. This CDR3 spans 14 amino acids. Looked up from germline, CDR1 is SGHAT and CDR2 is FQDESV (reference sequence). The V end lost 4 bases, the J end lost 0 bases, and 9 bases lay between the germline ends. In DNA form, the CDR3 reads TGTGCCAGCAGCTCAGAGACACTGAACACTGAAGCTTTCTTT. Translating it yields CASSSETLNTEAFF.

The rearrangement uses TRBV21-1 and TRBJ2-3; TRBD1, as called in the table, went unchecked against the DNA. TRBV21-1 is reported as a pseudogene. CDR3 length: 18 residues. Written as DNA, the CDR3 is TGTGCCAGCAGCAGGGCTCACAGGGGAGGGGACGTGACAGATACGCAGTATTTT. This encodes CASSRAHRGGDVTDTQYF.

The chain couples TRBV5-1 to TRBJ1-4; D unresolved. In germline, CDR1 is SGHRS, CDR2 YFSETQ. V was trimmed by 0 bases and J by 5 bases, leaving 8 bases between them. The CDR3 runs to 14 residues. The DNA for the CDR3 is TGCGCCAGCAGCTTGGACGGATTAAATGAAAAACTGTTTTTT. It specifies CASSLDGLNEKLFF.

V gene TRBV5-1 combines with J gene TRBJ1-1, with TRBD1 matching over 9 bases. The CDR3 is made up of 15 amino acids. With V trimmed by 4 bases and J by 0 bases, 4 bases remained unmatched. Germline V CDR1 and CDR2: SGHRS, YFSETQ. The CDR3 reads CASSATGGMNTEAFF. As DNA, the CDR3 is TGCGCCAGCAGCGCTACAGGGGGCATGAACACTGAAGCTTTCTTT.

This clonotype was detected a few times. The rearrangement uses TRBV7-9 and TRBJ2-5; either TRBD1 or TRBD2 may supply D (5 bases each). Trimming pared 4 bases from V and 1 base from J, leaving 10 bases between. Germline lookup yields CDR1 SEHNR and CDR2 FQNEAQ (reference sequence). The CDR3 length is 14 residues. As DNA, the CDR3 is TGTGCCAGCAGCTCCCGGGACGGCCAAGAGACCCAGTACTTC. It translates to CASSSRDGQETQYF.

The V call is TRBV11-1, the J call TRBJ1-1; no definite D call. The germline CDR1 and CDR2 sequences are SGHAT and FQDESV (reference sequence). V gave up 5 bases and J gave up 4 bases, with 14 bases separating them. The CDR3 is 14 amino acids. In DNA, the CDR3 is TGTGCCAGCAGCAAGGACCCTAGCCTCACTGAAGCTTTCTTT. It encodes CASSKDPSLTEAFF.